This T cell receptor beta chain was sequenced for a study of CD8+ T cells in alopecia areata. Overall study results and limits: More clonal than normal scalp was lesional scalp, particularly alopecia totalis/universalis.

cDNA serving as the sequencing template came from extracted, reverse transcribed RNA. The table came from immunoSEQ multiplex PCR; TCRdb's copy has only in-frame clones and leaves some out. The sample has 200,000 to 250,000 clones, more than 45% seen once. The CDR3 extends over 14 amino acids. Germline values: CDR1 MGHDK, CDR2 SYGVNS. V was clipped by 4 bases and J by 5 bases; unmatched bases: 6. Treatment in this sample: oral pan-JAK inhibitor, 5-10 mg twice daily. On this clone: What it recognizes is unknown.

The receptor was isolated from a human donor with alopecia areata. The V call is TRBV25-1, the J call TRBJ1-2; TRBD1 agrees at 8 bases. This specimen was CD4+ T cells sorted from blood, taken at week 4, from a patient treated with tofacitinib. The CDR3 here is CASSAPDRDYGYTF. The CDR3 DNA reads as TGTGCCAGCAGTGCCCCGGACAGGGATTATGGCTACACCTTC.